A single sample gave rise to the 13 T cell receptor beta chains below, sequenced in a study of cytomegalovirus exposure and HLA in healthy donors. Primers included in the PCR were 60 Vbeta and 13 Jbeta primers. Using immunoSEQ multiplex PCR, the repertoire was profiled, and TCRdb retains in-frame clones only, with some absent. The data contain fewer than 150,000 clones, roughly 80% of them singletons. The source material was PBMCs. These receptors all come from a man aged 40-49 years in good health and CMV-seronegative.

The rearrangement uses TRBV28 and TRBJ1-1, with 9 bases lining up with TRBD1. With 6 bases clipped from V and 2 bases from J, the junction kept 7 bases outside the gene matches. This CDR3 has 15 residues. Germline CDR1 reads MDHEN; CDR2 reads SYDVKM. CDR3 protein: CASSSGTGQNTEAFF. The CDR3 nucleotides are TGTGCCAGCAGCAGCGGGACAGGGCAAAACACTGAAGCTTTCTTT.

The CDR3 is CASSIDVQGSYEQYF. For the CDR3, the DNA is TGTGCCAGTAGTATAGATGTCCAGGGTAGCTACGAGCAGTACTTC. The chain uses TRBV19 and TRBJ2-7; the D gene is possibly TRBD1 (5 bases). The CDR3 is 15 residues long. The V end was cut by 0 bases, the J end by 3 bases, with 12 bases between. Germline V gene data show CDR1 as LNHDA and CDR2 as SQIVND (reference sequence).

This clone came up a few times. V gene TRBV27 combines with J gene TRBJ2-3, with 9 bases lining up with TRBD2. V lost 2 bases, J lost 6 bases, and 6 bases stayed unmatched. Germline CDR1 reads MNHEY; CDR2 reads SMNVEV (reference sequence). This CDR3 comprises 15 residues. CDR3 region: CASSLDSGRSDTQYF. CDR3 coding DNA: TGTGCCAGCAGTTTAGACAGCGGGAGGAGTGATACGCAGTATTTT.

The chain carries TRBV5-1 and TRBJ2-1; no clear D gene. There are 15 residues in the CDR3. The germline V and J ends were trimmed by 3 bases and 5 bases, with 15 bases remaining between them. Germline V gene sequence: CDR1 SGHRS, CDR2 YFSETQ. The CDR3 sequence is CASSSRINKNNEQFF. The DNA for the CDR3 is TGCGCCAGCAGCTCCCGTATAAACAAAAACAATGAGCAGTTCTTC.

This rearrangement joins TRBV9 to TRBJ2-7; 9 bases agree with TRBD1. J was trimmed by 2 bases and V by 0 bases; bases with no gene match: 3. CDR3 length: 15 amino acids. Germline lookup yields CDR1 SGDLS and CDR2 YYNGEE. CDR3 in amino acids: CASSVGDRAAYEQYF. CDR3 nucleotides: TGTGCCAGCAGCGTAGGGGACAGGGCTGCCTACGAGCAGTACTTC.

The V gene is TRBV19, the J gene TRBJ2-1, with 9 bases matching TRBD2. The trim removed 4 bases at V and 4 bases at J, leaving 2 bases unmatched. This CDR3 has 14 amino acids. Germline V gene data show CDR1 as LNHDA and CDR2 as SQIVND (reference sequence). The CDR3 region is CASSRTSAYNEQFF. The DNA for the CDR3 is TGTGCCAGTAGTAGGACTAGCGCATACAATGAGCAGTTCTTC.

For the CDR3, the DNA is TGTGCCAGCAGCCCCCCCGCGGACATTCAGTACTTC. It codes for CASSPPADIQYF. The rearrangement uses TRBV7-9 and TRBJ2-4; no clear D gene. V lost 5 bases and J lost 8, with 10 bases in between. The germline V gene encodes CDR1 SEHNR and CDR2 FQNEAQ (reference sequence). This CDR3 is 12 amino acids long.

The chain is built from TRBV7-3 and TRBJ1-6; D is perhaps TRBD1 (5 bases). Trimming removed 5 bases at V and 7 bases at J, with 12 bases between. CDR3 length: 14 amino acids. Germline assignment: CDR1 SGHTA and CDR2 FQGTGA. The CDR3 sequence: CASSTGLQNSPLHF. The DNA of the CDR3 is TGTGCCAGCAGCACGGGACTGCAGAATTCACCCCTCCACTTT. Full variable domain (remainder filled in from reference TRBV7-3 and TRBJ1-6): GAGVSQTPSNKVTEKGKYVELRCDPISGHTALYWYRQSLGQGPEFLIYFQGTGAADDSGLPNDRFFAVRPEGSVSTLKIQRTERGDSAVYLCASSTGLQNSPLHFGNGTRLTVT.

This chain's CDR3 is CASSAEGTYNEQFF. Here the CDR3 DNA reads TGTGCCAGCAGCGCCGAGGGTACCTACAATGAGCAGTTCTTC. The chain couples TRBV7-8 to TRBJ2-1; weak D call: TRBD2 (5 bases). The V end was cut by 5 bases, the J end by 2 bases, with 10 bases between. The CDR3 is 14 residues long. Germline CDR1 and CDR2: SGHVS and FQNEAQ.

This clone was recorded a few times. The V gene is TRBV5-4, the J gene TRBJ1-1; TRBD1 is a possible D gene (5 bases). Deletions cut 1 base from V and 7 bases from J, with 8 bases between. Germline CDR1 SGHNT, CDR2 YYREEE (reference sequence). The length of the CDR3 is 12 residues. The CDR3 region is CASSLIQGEAFF. The DNA for the CDR3 is TGTGCCAGCAGCTTGATCCAGGGTGAAGCTTTCTTT.

This chain links TRBV5-4 with TRBJ2-2, with D possibly being TRBD1 (6 bases). Germline values: CDR1 SGHNT, CDR2 YYREEE (reference sequence). V shed 1 base and J shed 2 bases, with 9 bases lying between them. CDR3 length: 15 residues. CDR3 nucleotides: TGTGCCAGCAGCTTGAAGGGACACAACACCGGGGAGCTGTTTTTT. Protein sequence: CASSLKGHNTGELFF.

The chain is built from TRBV7-2 and TRBJ2-7; 7 bases are shared with TRBD2. The V gene's germline CDR1 is SGHTA and CDR2 FQGNSA. The length of the CDR3 is 14 residues. The J segment lost 3 bases and the V segment lost 4 bases, leaving 6 bases of the junction unmatched. The CDR3 coding sequence is TGTGCCAGCAGCTCGACTAGCCGATACTACGAGCAGTACTTC. Protein product: CASSSTSRYYEQYF.

The V gene is TRBV25-1, the J gene TRBJ2-7, with TRBD2 identical over 7 bases. CDR1 and CDR2 (germline): MGHDK, SYGVNS. The CDR3 contains 15 residues. J gave up 3 bases and V 1 base, and 6 bases lay outside the gene matches. The CDR3 here is CASSESGLELYEQYF. As DNA, the CDR3 is TGTGCCAGCAGTGAATCCGGACTAGAGCTCTACGAGCAGTACTTC.